The 17 T cell receptor beta chains listed next were all sequenced from one sample in a study of blood T cell repertoires in COVID-19. The table came from immunoSEQ multiplex PCR; TCRdb's copy has only in-frame clones and leaves some out. The sample holds over 90,000 clones, around 80% seen once. The sample taken for sequencing was peripheral blood. Receptors were obtained from a man in his 60s with active or convalescent COVID-19.

The chain has TRBV7-2 and TRBJ2-1; TRBD2 is a possible D gene (6 bases). CDR3 length equals 14 residues. Per germline, CDR1 SGHTA and CDR2 FQGNSA. Trimming took off 5 bases at V and 7 bases at J, with 15 bases between the two ends. The CDR3 is CASSPGPSENEQFF. The CDR3 DNA reads as TGTGCCAGCAGCCCGGGCCCTAGCGAGAATGAGCAGTTCTTC. The full variable domain, its missing parts supplied by reference TRBV7-2 and TRBJ2-1, is GAGVSQSPSNKVTEKGKDVELRCDPISGHTALYWYRQSLGQGLEFLIYFQGNSAPDKSGLPSDRFSAERTGGSVSTLTIQRTQQEDSAVYLCASSPGPSENEQFFGPGTRLTVL.

This clone was observed a handful of times. This sequence joins TRBV2 and TRBJ2-7, with D perhaps TRBD1 (5 bases). The germline V and J ends were trimmed by 5 bases and 3 bases, with 14 bases remaining between them. Germline CDR1 is SNHLY and CDR2 is FYNNEI. This CDR3 has 14 amino acids. CDR3 sequence reads: CASSMNRLDYEQYF. The DNA for the CDR3 is TGTGCCAGCAGTATGAACAGGCTTGACTACGAGCAGTACTTC.

The rearrangement joins TRBV5-1 to TRBJ1-6; a weak D match, TRBD1 (6 bases). The V gene lost 7 bases and the J gene lost 4 bases, with 18 bases spanning the gap. This CDR3 contains 16 residues. The germline V gene has CDR1 SGHRS and CDR2 YFSETQ. The CDR3 reads CASAFGYQGYNSPLHF. The CDR3 bases are TGCGCCAGCGCTTTTGGGTACCAGGGGTATAATTCACCCCTCCACTTT.

In nucleotides, the CDR3 is TGTGCCAGCAGCTTAGTGAGAGGTTTAAACTATGGCTACACCTTC. Translation gives CASSLVRGLNYGYTF. The chain employs TRBV11-2 and TRBJ1-2; D remains ambiguous. CDR1 and CDR2 (germline): SGHAT, FQNNGV. This CDR3 contains 15 residues. V lost 1 base to trimming and J lost 2 bases, with 11 bases between them.

The chain is built from TRBV6-5 and TRBJ1-5; 7 bases fit TRBD1. This CDR3 has 13 amino acids. The germline V gene has CDR1 MNHEY and CDR2 SVGAGI. V dropped 6 bases and J dropped 7; count of bases not matched to a gene: 6. Written as DNA, the CDR3 is TGTGCCAGCAGCCCCGACAGGGCCCAGCCCCAGCATTTT. Its translation: CASSPDRAQPQHF.

This clone was recorded a few times. The chain is built from TRBV27 and TRBJ1-2; D possibly corresponds to TRBD1 (5 bases). CDR3 length: 14 amino acids. Germline-derived CDR1 and CDR2 are MNHEY and SMNVEV (reference sequence). Trimming removed 2 bases at V and 4 bases at J, with 11 bases between. CDR3 sequence: CASSLGRATYGYTF. The DNA of the CDR3 is TGTGCCAGCAGTTTAGGCAGGGCCACCTATGGCTACACCTTC.

The chain joins TRBV6-5 to TRBJ1-6; 7 bases map to TRBD1. Germline V CDR1 and CDR2: MNHEY, SVGAGI. Losses at the gene ends were 7 bases for V and 7 bases for J; bases not matched to a gene: 7. CDR3 length equals 14 residues. CDR3 in amino acids: CASNRDRANSPLHF. The CDR3 nucleotides are TGTGCCAGCAATCGAGACAGGGCCAATTCACCCCTCCACTTT.

V is TRBV30 and J is TRBJ1-4, with 9 positions matching TRBD1. Germline lookup yields CDR1 GTSNPN and CDR2 SVGIG (reference sequence). With 2 bases clipped from V and 7 bases from J, the junction kept 5 bases outside the gene matches. This CDR3 region has 14 residues. CDR3 bases: TGTGCCTGGAGTTCCGGGACAGGGACTGAAAAACTGTTTTTT. This encodes CAWSSGTGTEKLFF.

This clone was seen just once. V gene TRBV6-5 combines with J gene TRBJ1-4, with D possibly TRBD1 on 5 matching bases. This CDR3 spans 13 amino acids. V was trimmed by 5 bases and J by 8 bases, leaving 12 bases between them. Germline V gives CDR1 MNHEY, CDR2 SVGAGI. In DNA form, the CDR3 reads TGTGCCAGCAGTAGGGCAGGGAGGGAAAAACTGTTTTTT. Encoded protein: CASSRAGREKLFF.

V gene TRBV3-1 (or the pseudogene TRBV3-2) combines with J gene TRBJ2-7; a weak D match, TRBD1 (6 bases). CDR1 LGHDT and CDR2 YNNKEL come from the germline V gene (reference sequence). This CDR3 contains 13 residues. Trimming removed 1 base at V and 6 bases at J, with 10 bases between. As DNA, the CDR3 is TGTGCCAGCAGCCAAGGGGGGCGTTGCGAGCAGTACGTC. Amino acids: CASSQGGRCEQYV.

The rearrangement joins TRBV27 to TRBJ2-3; D gene unclear. There are 14 residues in the CDR3. Trimming stripped 3 bases from V and 2 bases from J, with 9 bases between. Germline CDR1 and CDR2: MNHEY and SMNVEV (reference sequence). CDR3: CASSFSAPTDTQYF. CDR3 bases: TGTGCCAGCAGTTTCTCCGCGCCCACAGATACGCAGTATTTT.

Regarding this clone: At one end the junction does not follow the germline gene, possibly because of a read error. V usage is TRBV2 and J usage is TRBJ1-2; D possibly corresponds to TRBD1 (5 bases). Germline V gene sequence: CDR1 SNHLY, CDR2 FYNNEI. This CDR3 comprises 13 residues. CDR3 sequence reads: CASNEPDIYGYTF. The CDR3 region has the DNA TGTGCCAGCAATGAACCGGACATTTATGGCTACACCTTC.

V is TRBV6-1 and J is TRBJ2-2; D is perhaps TRBD2 (6 bases). The V gene's germline CDR1 is MNHNS and CDR2 SASEGT. V was clipped by 1 base and J by 0 bases, with 12 bases between them. The CDR3 contains 17 residues. The CDR3 reads CASSEVRLVTNTGELFF. The CDR3 DNA reads TGTGCCAGCAGTGAAGTCAGACTAGTTACGAACACCGGGGAGCTGTTTTTT.

The chain combines TRBV28 with TRBJ1-5, with 9 positions matching TRBD1. This CDR3 contains 14 residues. Germline assignment: CDR1 MDHEN and CDR2 SYDVKM. V was pared by 6 bases and J by 4 bases, with 4 bases of the junction left unmatched. The CDR3 bases are TGTGCCAGCAGAACAGGGGGCGGAAATCAGCCCCAGCATTTT. It translates to CASRTGGGNQPQHF.

The rearrangement joins TRBV12-3 or TRBV12-4 to TRBJ1-4; 10 nucleotides align to TRBD1. The V and J ends lost 5 bases and 7 bases, in that order; junction bases with no gene match: 1. This CDR3 is 13 amino acids long. This CDR3 is CASSRDRGEKLFF. CDR3 nucleotide sequence: TGTGCCAGCAGTCGGGACAGGGGTGAAAAACTGTTTTTT.

This clone is a singleton in its sample. CDR3 sequence (DNA): TGTGCCAGAAAGACCGGCCGGGGCTACGAGCAGTACGTC. Translation gives CARKTGRGYEQYV. This chain connects TRBV7-8 to TRBJ2-7; weak D call: TRBD2 (5 bases). The germline V gene has CDR1 SGHVS and CDR2 FQNEAQ. The CDR3 length is 13 residues. Trimming pared 9 bases from V and 3 bases from J, leaving 15 bases between.

The genes are TRBV27 and TRBJ1-1; possible D gene TRBD1, 5 bases. V was cut by 3 bases and J by 4 bases, with 12 bases left in between. The CDR3 has 14 amino acids. The germline V gene encodes CDR1 MNHEY and CDR2 SMNVEV (reference sequence). DNA for the CDR3: TGTGCCAGCAGTTTGGAATTTACAGGCACTGAAGCTTTCTTT. As protein: CASSLEFTGTEAFF.